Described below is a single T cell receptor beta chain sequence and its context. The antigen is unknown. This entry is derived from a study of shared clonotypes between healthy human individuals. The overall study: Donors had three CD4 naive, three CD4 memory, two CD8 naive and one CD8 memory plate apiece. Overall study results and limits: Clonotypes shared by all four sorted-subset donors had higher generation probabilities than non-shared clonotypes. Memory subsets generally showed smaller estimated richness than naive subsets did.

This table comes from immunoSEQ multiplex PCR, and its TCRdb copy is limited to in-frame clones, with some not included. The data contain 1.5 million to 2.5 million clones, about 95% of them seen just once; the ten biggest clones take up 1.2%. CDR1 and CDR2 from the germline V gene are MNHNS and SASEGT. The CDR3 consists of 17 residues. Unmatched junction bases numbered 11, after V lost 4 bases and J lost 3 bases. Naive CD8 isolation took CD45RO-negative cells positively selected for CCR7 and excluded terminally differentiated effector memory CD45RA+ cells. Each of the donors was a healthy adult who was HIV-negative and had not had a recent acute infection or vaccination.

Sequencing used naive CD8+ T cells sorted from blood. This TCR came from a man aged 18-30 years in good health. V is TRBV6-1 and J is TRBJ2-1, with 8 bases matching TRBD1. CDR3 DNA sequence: TGTGCCAGCAGTGGGGTTCAGGGGGCTAAGAGCTACAATGAGCAGTTCTTC. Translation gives CASSGVQGAKSYNEQFF.